These 14 T cell receptor beta chains came from one sample sequenced in a study of T cell repertoires in cytomegalovirus infection. Via MiXCR, TCRdb re-called the reads, giving one row per CDR3 protein. The profile covers more than 400,000 distinct CDR3 sequences, with approximately 25% appearing a single time and about 13% taken by the ten largest. Sequences were obtained from PBMCs. The receptors come from a human donor in good health (CMV status not recorded). Some clones in this sample may be carry-over from other donors' samples.

The chain has TRBV11-3 and TRBJ2-1; D is possibly TRBD2 (7 bases). Germline CDR1 and CDR2: SGHNT and YENEEA. V was pared by 5 bases and J by 2 bases, with 16 bases between. The CDR3 sequence is 16 residues long. The CDR3, as DNA: TGTGCCAGCAGCCTAAGGGGGGCGGGAGCCTACAATGAGCAGTTCTTC. Translation: CASSLRGAGAYNEQFF.

This clonotype turned up a few times. The chain joins TRBV29-1 to TRBJ1-5; D perhaps matches TRBD1 (5 bases). V gave up 5 bases and J gave up 0 bases, with 11 bases separating them. CDR3 length: 14 residues. CDR1 SQVTM and CDR2 ANQGSEA come from the germline V gene. The CDR3 region is CSVWDPYSNQPQHF. In DNA form, the CDR3 reads TGCAGCGTTTGGGACCCCTATAGCAATCAGCCCCAGCATTTT.

This clonotype was detected many times. The chain carries TRBV12-3 or TRBV12-4 and TRBJ1-2; D not resolved. The ends were cut back, 2 bases at V and 2 bases at J, with 15 bases in the middle. CDR3 length: 16 amino acids. The CDR3 region is CASSLSRWAVNYGYTF. CDR3 bases: TGTGCCAGCAGTTTAAGCAGGTGGGCCGTCAACTATGGCTACACCTTC.

This clonotype has only a few counts. The V call is TRBV4-3, the J call TRBJ1-2; TRBD1 matches at 7 bases. V shed 1 base, J shed 8 bases, and the junction held 10 bases outside the gene matches. Looked up from germline, CDR1 is LGHNA and CDR2 is YSLEER. This CDR3 contains 15 residues. CDR3 bases: TGCGCCAGCAGCCAAGGAGACAGGGAACCCAGGGGCTACACCTTC. Translating gives CASSQGDREPRGYTF.

V usage is TRBV12-3 or TRBV12-4 and J usage is TRBJ2-5; TRBD1 matches 7 bases. The CDR3 has 15 residues. V was clipped by 6 bases and J by 5 bases; unmatched bases: 12. DNA for the CDR3: TGTGCCAGCAGCTCACTCGACAGGGAAGTGGAGACCCAGTACTTC. Its translation: CASSSLDREVETQYF.

This chain uses TRBV7-9 with TRBJ2-5; D may be TRBD2 (5 bases). CDR1 SEHNR and CDR2 FQNEAQ come from the germline V gene (reference sequence). The CDR3 spans 15 residues. The V and J ends lost 5 bases and 5 bases respectively, with 18 bases between them. The CDR3 DNA sequence: TGTGCCAGCAGCACCATCGGCCTAGCTGGGGAGACCCAGTACTTC. Its translation: CASSTIGLAGETQYF. Variable domain in full (rest from reference TRBV7-9 and TRBJ2-5): DTGVSQNPRHKITKRGQNVTFRCDPISEHNRLYWYRQTLGQGPEFLTYFQNEAQLEKSRLLSDRFSAERPKGSFSTLEIQRTEQGDSAMYLCASSTIGLAGETQYFGPGTRLLVL.

The chain carries TRBV6-6 and TRBJ1-1; D ambiguous. With 0 bases removed from V and 5 bases from J, the gap between germline ends came to 10 bases. The CDR3 covers 14 residues. Germline V lookup: CDR1 MNHNY, CDR2 SVGAGI (reference sequence). The CDR3 is CASSYSAGGTEAFF. DNA for the CDR3: TGTGCCAGCAGTTACTCGGCGGGTGGGACTGAAGCTTTCTTT.

This clonotype showed up just a few times. This sequence joins TRBV11-2 and TRBJ2-2; no reliable D call. V lost 3 bases and J lost 4, with 12 bases in between. The CDR3 consists of 15 residues. Germline CDR1 SGHAT, CDR2 FQNNGV. The CDR3 DNA reads TGTGCCAGCAGCTTTAGCCCCCCTAGCACCGGGGAGCTGTTTTTT. Its translation: CASSFSPPSTGELFF. Full variable domain (outside the CDR3, taken from reference TRBV11-2 and TRBJ2-2): EAGVAQSPRYKIIEKRQSVAFWCNPISGHATLYWYQQILGQGPKLLIQFQNNGVVDDSQLPKDRFSAERLKGVDSTLKIQPAKLEDSAVYLCASSFSPPSTGELFFGEGSRLTVL.

This clonotype has a count of ten or more. The V and J genes are TRBV28 and TRBJ2-1; D call uncertain. Trimming pared 2 bases from V and 6 bases from J, leaving 26 bases between. This CDR3 contains 19 residues. CDR1 MDHEN and CDR2 SYDVKM come from the germline V gene. In DNA, the CDR3 is TGTGCCAGCAGTTTACCAGATTGGGTGAGGCTAGGTCTAAGCAATGAGCAGTTCTTC. Residues: CASSLPDWVRLGLSNEQFF. The whole variable domain, remainder taken from reference TRBV28 and TRBJ2-1, is DVKVTQSSRYLVKRTGEKVFLECVQDMDHENMFWYRQDPGLGLRLIYFSYDVKMKEKGDIPEGYSVSREKKERFSLILESASTNQTSMYLCASSLPDWVRLGLSNEQFFGPGTRLTVL.

The chain has TRBV28 and TRBJ1-2; weak D call: TRBD1 (5 bases). V lost 7 bases and J lost 4, with 13 bases in between. The germline V gene encodes CDR1 MDHEN and CDR2 SYDVKM. CDR3 length equals 13 residues. The CDR3 DNA reads TGTGCCAGCAATGTCCAGGGCCCCTATGGCTACACCTTC. This translates into CASNVQGPYGYTF.

This clonotype was observed at least ten times. This chain uses TRBV20-1 with TRBJ2-2, with D perhaps matching TRBD1 or TRBD2 (5 bases each). The CDR3 totals 15 residues. V was cut by 3 bases and J by 3 bases, with 14 bases left in between. Germline V gene sequence: CDR1 DFQATT, CDR2 SNEGSKA (reference sequence). The CDR3 spells CSARVRDRDTGELFF. CDR3 coding DNA: TGCAGTGCTAGGGTTAGGGACCGGGACACCGGGGAGCTGTTTTTT.

The J gene is TRBJ2-7, the V gene TRBV4-1, with D tentatively TRBD2 (5 bases). The CDR3 has 15 residues. With 3 bases removed from V and 4 bases from J, the gap between germline ends came to 16 bases. Germline lookup yields CDR1 MGHRA and CDR2 YSYEKL. The CDR3 sequence is CASSHPLGPKYEQYF. The DNA of the CDR3 is TGCGCCAGCAGCCACCCACTAGGTCCCAAGTACGAGCAGTACTTC.

The chain is built from TRBV7-6 and TRBJ2-6; 8 bases agree with TRBD1. Losses at the gene ends were 7 bases for V and 0 bases for J; bases not matched to a gene: 2. The CDR3 sequence is 15 residues long. CDR1 and CDR2 from the germline V gene are SGHVS and FNYEAQ. DNA for the CDR3: TGTGCCAGCACTCAGGGGGCCTCTGGGGCCAACGTCCTGACTTTC. Residues: CASTQGASGANVLTF.

V is TRBV7-2 and J is TRBJ2-1; perhaps TRBD2 as D (5 bases). V lost 1 base and J 8 bases, leaving 18 bases between the germline ends. This CDR3 has 16 residues. Germline CDR1 is SGHTA and CDR2 is FQGNSA. CDR3 in DNA: TGTGCCAGCAGCTTAGTAGGCGGGTTTAATGTCTATGAGCAGTTCTTC. This codes for CASSLVGGFNVYEQFF.